Below are 27 T cell receptor beta chains sequenced from a single sample in a study of T cell responses to AZD1222 COVID-19 vaccine. Libraries were prepared by immunoSEQ multiplex PCR; TCRdb keeps only in-frame clonotypes and omits some of them. This table holds over 85,000 clones, around nine tenths found once. The sample consisted of peripheral blood, taken on day 0 of AZD1222 vaccination. All receptors derive from an adult in good health.

The chain links TRBV6-2 or TRBV6-3 to TRBJ1-1; D may be TRBD1 (6 bases). Germline CDR1 reads MNHEY; CDR2 reads SVGEGT. This CDR3 comprises 13 residues. V gave up 6 bases and J gave up 1 base, with 9 bases separating them. CDR3: CASSEGENTEAFF. The CDR3 region has the DNA TGTGCCAGCAGCGAGGGGGAGAACACTGAAGCTTTCTTT.

The chain employs TRBV10-3 and TRBJ1-2; possibly TRBD1 for D (6 bases). The CDR3 contains 16 residues. Trimming took off 3 bases at V and 2 bases at J, with 16 bases between the two ends. CDR1 and CDR2 (germline): ENHRY, SYGVKD. The CDR3 DNA is TGTGCCATCAGTGATCCCACAGGGACCATAAACTATGGCTACACCTTC. Amino acid sequence: CAISDPTGTINYGYTF.

This clone has only one observation. This chain links TRBV11-2 with TRBJ2-1; D might be TRBD2 (5 bases). The CDR3 is made up of 16 amino acids. Trimming took 5 bases from V and 0 from J, leaving 14 bases between them. CDR1 is SGHAT and CDR2 is FQNNGV in the germline V gene. The CDR3 sequence: CASSPRGAGSYNEQFF. In DNA, the CDR3 is TGTGCCAGCAGCCCACGGGGTGCAGGCTCCTACAATGAGCAGTTCTTC.

The chain couples TRBV14 to TRBJ1-1, with unresolved D. V lost 0 bases to trimming and J lost 4 bases, with 9 bases between them. Germline V gene data show CDR1 as SGHDN and CDR2 as FVKESK. The CDR3 loop spans 14 amino acids. In DNA, the CDR3 is TGTGCCAGCAGCCAAGAGGTGGGAGGCACTGAAGCTTTCTTT. It codes for CASSQEVGGTEAFF.

The J gene is TRBJ2-3, the V gene TRBV6-5, with 8 bases identical to TRBD2. After removal of 0 bases from V and 2 bases from J, the junction contained 4 bases not matched to a gene. Germline values: CDR1 MNHEY, CDR2 SVGAGI. This CDR3 is 16 amino acids long. The CDR3: CASSYSGGGLTDTQYF. In DNA, the CDR3 is TGTGCCAGCAGTTACTCTGGCGGGGGGCTCACAGATACGCAGTATTTT.

V and J are TRBV7-8 and TRBJ2-3; D might be TRBD2 (6 bases). Germline CDR1 SGHVS, CDR2 FQNEAQ. Trimming pared 4 bases from V and 14 bases from J, leaving 25 bases between. CDR3 length: 15 amino acids. The CDR3 protein is CASSSNSLTSTEGYF. The CDR3 DNA sequence: TGTGCCAGCAGCTCTAATTCCCTAACTAGCACCGAGGGGTATTTT.

The chain joins TRBV14 to TRBJ2-5; 10 bases match TRBD2. The junction had 10 bases not matched to a gene; V was cut back by 1 base and J by 5 bases. This CDR3 is 17 amino acids long. Germline lookup yields CDR1 SGHDN and CDR2 FVKESK. The DNA of the CDR3 is TGTGCCAGCAGCCAAGTATCAACAGCGGGAGGGCCGGAGACCCAGTACTTC. Protein: CASSQVSTAGGPETQYF.

The chain couples TRBV5-1 to TRBJ2-2; TRBD2 matches at 9 bases. CDR3 length: 16 amino acids. V shed 2 bases, J shed 0 bases, and the junction held 2 bases outside the gene matches. Germline V gives CDR1 SGHRS, CDR2 YFSETQ. The CDR3 region has the DNA TGCGCCAGCAGCTTTGTAGCGGGGGCGAACACCGGGGAGCTGTTTTTT. Residues: CASSFVAGANTGELFF. Filled out from reference TRBV5-1 and TRBJ2-2, the complete variable domain reads KAGVTQTPRYLIKTRGQQVTLSCSPISGHRSVSWYQQTPGQGLQFLFEYFSETQRNKGNFPGRFSGRQFSNSRSEMNVSTLELGDSALYLCASSFVAGANTGELFFGEGSRLTVL.

The V call is TRBV7-6, the J call TRBJ1-6; D remains unclear. From germline, CDR1 is SGHVS and CDR2 FNYEAQ. V shed 2 bases and J shed 1 base, with 15 bases lying between them. The CDR3 is 18 residues long. The CDR3 coding sequence is TGTGCCAGCAGCTTACAGTCCCCCGGGTTTTCCTATAATTCACCCCTCCACTTT. The encoded protein is CASSLQSPGFSYNSPLHF.

The rearrangement links TRBV7-2 to TRBJ1-3, with TRBD1 as a possible D gene (6 bases). The germline V and J ends were trimmed by 5 bases and 0 bases, with 17 bases remaining between them. This CDR3 is 17 amino acids long. Per germline, CDR1 SGHTA and CDR2 FQGNSA. The CDR3 protein is CASSPNPRGFSGNTIYF. The CDR3 nucleotides read TGTGCCAGCAGCCCTAATCCCAGGGGTTTCTCTGGAAACACCATATATTTT.

The V gene is TRBV14, the J gene TRBJ1-6, with 9 bases fitting TRBD1. CDR1 is SGHDN, CDR2 FVKESK, per germline. CDR3 size: 16 residues. V lost 1 base and J lost 9; bases outside the gene matches: 7. CDR3 bases: TGTGCCAGCAGCCAAGGGAGGGACAGGGTTACTTCACCCCTCCACTTT. Protein: CASSQGRDRVTSPLHF.

The rearrangement joins TRBV6-2 or TRBV6-3 to TRBJ1-5; possible D gene TRBD1, 5 bases. V was trimmed by 0 bases and J by 6 bases, leaving 15 bases between them. Germline V CDR1 and CDR2: MNHEY, SVGEGT. CDR3 length equals 16 residues. The CDR3 coding sequence is TGTGCCAGCAGTTACTCGTCGGGGGTGATGGGTCAGCCCCAGCATTTT. Residues: CASSYSSGVMGQPQHF.

The genes are TRBV6-1 and TRBJ2-5; 10 bases fit TRBD2. Germline CDR1 reads MNHNS; CDR2 reads SASEGT. V gave up 5 bases and J gave up 5 bases; unmatched junction bases: 5. This CDR3 comprises 14 residues. The CDR3, as DNA: TGTGCCAGCAGTTCCGGGACTAGCGTTGAGACCCAGTACTTC. As protein: CASSSGTSVETQYF.

The V and J genes are TRBV6-5 and TRBJ2-1; 7 nucleotides agree with TRBD2. V was pared by 6 bases and J by 0 bases, with 2 bases of the junction left unmatched. Germline V lookup: CDR1 MNHEY, CDR2 SVGAGI. CDR3 length: 14 residues. The CDR3 DNA is TGTGCCAGCAGACCTAGCGGCTCCTACAATGAGCAGTTCTTC. As protein: CASRPSGSYNEQFF.

This CDR3 reads CASSPGQAYGYTF. CDR3 DNA sequence: TGTGCCAGCAGCCCAGGACAGGCGTATGGCTACACCTTC. The genes are TRBV7-6 and TRBJ1-2; 7 nucleotides agree with TRBD1. From germline, CDR1 is SGHVS and CDR2 FNYEAQ. J gave up 5 bases and V 5 bases, and 5 bases lay outside the gene matches. The CDR3 is made up of 13 amino acids.

The chain has TRBV6-6 and TRBJ1-1; TRBD1 might be the D (6 bases). In germline, CDR1 is MNHNY, CDR2 SVGAGI (reference sequence). This CDR3 is 16 amino acids long. V was cut by 5 bases and J by 3 bases, with 19 bases left in between. The CDR3 loop is CASSPRSQGQDTEAFF. The CDR3 DNA sequence: TGTGCCAGCAGTCCCCGAAGCCAGGGGCAGGACACTGAAGCTTTCTTT.

This sequence joins TRBV6-5 and TRBJ1-4; D remains ambiguous. Germline V gene data show CDR1 as MNHEY and CDR2 as SVGAGI. CDR3 size: 15 residues. The ends were cut back, 2 bases at V and 4 bases at J, with 11 bases in the middle. In DNA form, the CDR3 reads TGTGCCAGCAGTTACAGCGCGGGTGATAATGAAAAACTGTTTTTT. It translates to CASSYSAGDNEKLFF.

This chain connects TRBV18 to TRBJ1-1, with a possible D match to TRBD1 (5 bases). Germline CDR1 reads KGHSH; CDR2 reads LQKENI. Trimming removed 5 bases at V and 0 bases at J, with 13 bases between. CDR3 length equals 15 residues. CDR3 sequence: CASSKVTGLNTEAFF. In DNA, the CDR3 is TGTGCCAGCTCAAAAGTAACAGGACTGAACACTGAAGCTTTCTTT.

The V and J genes are TRBV7-3 and TRBJ1-1, with D possibly being TRBD1 (6 bases). This CDR3 region has 16 residues. V lost 4 bases and J lost 4, with 19 bases in between. The germline V gene has CDR1 SGHTA and CDR2 FQGTGA. In DNA, the CDR3 is TGTGCCAGCAGCTCCTCCGGGGGCAGGGCGGGCACTGAAGCTTTCTTT. This translates into CASSSSGGRAGTEAFF.

In this sample, this clone turned up a few times. This chain joins TRBV19 and TRBJ1-5, with 9 bases lining up with TRBD1. The V gene's germline CDR1 is LNHDA and CDR2 SQIVND (reference sequence). Trimming took 7 bases from V and 7 from J; bases not matched to a gene: 11. CDR3 length: 15 amino acids. The CDR3 region is CASIPGQGLGQPQHF. In DNA, the CDR3 is TGTGCCAGTATCCCGGGACAGGGATTAGGACAGCCCCAGCATTTT.

The rearrangement joins TRBV7-3 to TRBJ1-6; a weak D match, TRBD1 (5 bases). The CDR3 sequence is 15 residues long. Deletions cut 6 bases from V and 0 bases from J, with 9 bases between. Per the germline V gene, CDR1 is SGHTA and CDR2 is FQGTGA. This chain's CDR3 is CASSPTGSYNSPLHF. The CDR3 nucleotides read TGTGCCAGCAGTCCTACAGGCTCCTATAATTCACCCCTCCACTTT.

The rearrangement uses TRBV5-1 and TRBJ1-2; D ambiguous. Trimming removed 4 bases at V and 3 bases at J, with 13 bases between. Germline V lookup: CDR1 SGHRS, CDR2 YFSETQ. There are 14 residues in the CDR3. The CDR3 DNA reads TGCGCCAGCAGCCCCCCGTCCAGCTACTATGGCTACACCTTC. This encodes CASSPPSSYYGYTF. Full variable domain (missing parts from reference TRBV5-1 and TRBJ1-2): KAGVTQTPRYLIKTRGQQVTLSCSPISGHRSVSWYQQTPGQGLQFLFEYFSETQRNKGNFPGRFSGRQFSNSRSEMNVSTLELGDSALYLCASSPPSSYYGYTFGSGTRLTVV.

The V gene is TRBV2, the J gene TRBJ1-4, with unresolved D. V dropped 3 bases and J dropped 4 bases, with 12 bases sitting between them. The V gene's germline CDR1 is SNHLY and CDR2 FYNNEI. The CDR3 has 15 amino acids. The CDR3 is CASSENGSRNEKLFF. The CDR3 DNA reads as TGTGCCAGCAGTGAGAACGGAAGCCGTAATGAAAAACTGTTTTTT.

Here the CDR3 DNA reads TGTGCCAGCAGCCAGGAGGACAGGGGACTTCGGGAAAAACTGTTTTTT. It yields the protein CASSQEDRGLREKLFF. V usage is TRBV4-2 and J usage is TRBJ1-4; TRBD1 agrees at 9 bases. This CDR3 region has 16 residues. V shed 3 bases and J 8 bases; nucleotides not matched to a gene: 10. Germline V gene lookup returns CDR1 LGHNA and CDR2 YNFKEQ.

The chain combines TRBV6-2 or TRBV6-3 with TRBJ2-3; 8 positions agree with TRBD2. With 2 bases clipped from V and 1 base from J, the junction kept 2 bases outside the gene matches. Germline CDR1 reads MNHEY; CDR2 reads SVGEGT. The CDR3 sequence is 15 residues long. This CDR3 is CASSYPAGGTDTQYF. In DNA, the CDR3 is TGTGCCAGCAGTTACCCAGCGGGGGGCACAGATACGCAGTATTTT.

The genes are TRBV28 and TRBJ1-6, with D tentatively TRBD1 (5 bases). Between the trimmed V and J ends, which lost 6 bases and 18 bases, there was a span of 21 bases. This CDR3 comprises 13 residues. CDR1 is MDHEN and CDR2 is SYDVKM in the germline V gene. The CDR3 nucleotides are TGTGCCAGCAGGTCACGCGGGGTGCGGGGCCCCCACTTT. It specifies CASRSRGVRGPHF.

This rearrangement joins TRBV5-4 to TRBJ1-3, with a weak D call TRBD1 (6 bases). V lost 2 bases and J lost 2, with 11 bases in between. The CDR3 has 15 amino acids. CDR1 and CDR2 (germline): SGHNT, YYREEE (reference sequence). The CDR3, as DNA: TGTGCCAGCAGCTTAACCGGGACACCTGGAAACACCATATATTTT. Translated, it gives CASSLTGTPGNTIYF.